The 30 T cell receptor beta chains presented below share a single source sample, sequenced in a study of cytomegalovirus exposure and HLA in healthy donors. 13 Jbeta primers and 60 Vbeta primers were used for the PCR. Measured with immunoSEQ multiplex PCR; TCRdb has only the in-frame clones, and not every one. The profile covers approximately 150,000 clones, with roughly 81% appearing a single time and 4.9% taken by the ten largest. Sequenced material: PBMCs. These receptors were obtained from a woman aged 18-29 years in good health and CMV-seropositive.

V and J are TRBV5-1 and TRBJ2-5, with 8 bases identical to TRBD2. CDR3 size: 15 residues. V lost 0 bases, J lost 5 bases, and 6 bases stayed unmatched. Germline lookup yields CDR1 SGHRS and CDR2 YFSETQ. Here the CDR3 DNA reads TGCGCCAGCAGCTTGGACGGGGGGGCCTTTGAGACCCAGTACTTC. Translating it yields CASSLDGGAFETQYF.

The chain joins TRBV12-1 to TRBJ1-1; the table calls TRBD1, which could not be checked here. TRBV12-1 is described as a pseudogene. This CDR3 is built from 13 residues. This CDR3 is CASGGRGNTEAFF. The CDR3 DNA reads TGTGCCAGCGGAGGCAGGGGGAACACTGAAGCTTTCTTT.

V and J are TRBV2 and TRBJ1-2; D gene ambiguous. Per the germline V gene, CDR1 is SNHLY and CDR2 is FYNNEI. The CDR3 is made up of 11 amino acids. The V end lost 4 bases, the J end lost 8 bases, and 8 bases lay between the germline ends. The chain's CDR3 is CASSVGEGYTF. The CDR3 coding sequence is TGTGCCAGCAGTGTGGGAGAAGGCTACACCTTC.

This chain joins TRBV19 and TRBJ2-3; 10 bases align to TRBD1. This CDR3 contains 14 residues. Looked up from germline, CDR1 is LNHDA and CDR2 is SQIVND (reference sequence). The V gene end was trimmed by 7 bases and the J gene end by 4 bases; junction bases not matched to a gene: 5. The CDR3 loop is CASNTGTGADTQYF. The CDR3 DNA reads as TGTGCCAGTAATACCGGGACAGGGGCAGATACGCAGTATTTT. Drawing the rest from reference TRBV19 and TRBJ2-3, the complete variable domain is DGGITQSPKYLFRKEGQNVTLSCEQNLNHDAMYWYRQDPGQGLRLIYYSQIVNDFQKGDIAEGYSVSREKKESFPLTVTSAQKNPTAFYLCASNTGTGADTQYFGPGTRLTVL.

The rearrangement links TRBV19 to TRBJ2-7; TRBD2 is a possible D gene (5 bases). The CDR3 totals 15 residues. Trimming stripped 3 bases from V and 6 bases from J, with 18 bases between. Germline V CDR1 and CDR2: LNHDA, SQIVND (reference sequence). The CDR3 is CASSIVSTGVGEQYF. CDR3 nucleotides: TGTGCCAGTAGTATTGTTTCGACCGGGGTGGGCGAGCAGTACTTC. The full variable domain, in which reference TRBV19 and TRBJ2-7 provide the parts outside the CDR3, is DGGITQSPKYLFRKEGQNVTLSCEQNLNHDAMYWYRQDPGQGLRLIYYSQIVNDFQKGDIAEGYSVSREKKESFPLTVTSAQKNPTAFYLCASSIVSTGVGEQYFGPGTRLTVT.

The chain uses TRBV6-5 and TRBJ2-5; no reliable D call. The CDR3 runs 13 residues. CDR1 is MNHEY and CDR2 is SVGAGI in the germline V gene. The V gene lost 3 bases and the J gene lost 5 bases, with 10 bases spanning the gap. This CDR3 is CASSYGRLETQYF. CDR3 sequence (DNA): TGTGCCAGCAGTTATGGCCGCTTGGAGACCCAGTACTTC.

This chain uses TRBV2 with TRBJ1-1, with unresolved D. From germline, CDR1 is SNHLY and CDR2 FYNNEI. Trimming took 6 bases from V and 1 from J, leaving 9 bases between them. CDR3 length equals 13 residues. CDR3 in amino acids: CASSPDSNTEAFF. The CDR3 DNA follows: TGTGCCAGCAGCCCAGATTCGAACACTGAAGCTTTCTTT. Using reference TRBV2 and TRBJ1-1 for the parts outside the CDR3, the full variable domain is EPEVTQTPSHQVTQMGQEVILRCVPISNHLYFYWYRQILGQKVEFLVSFYNNEISEKSEIFDDQFSVERPDGSNFTLKIRSTKLEDSAMYFCASSPDSNTEAFFGQGTRLTVV.

The chain carries TRBV9 and TRBJ2-4; D is unclear. This CDR3 comprises 13 residues. Between the trimmed V and J ends, which lost 4 bases and 5 bases, there was a span of 10 bases. Germline V gene lookup returns CDR1 SGDLS and CDR2 YYNGEE. CDR3 loop: CASSLGAENIQYF. DNA for the CDR3: TGTGCCAGCAGCCTGGGTGCGGAAAACATTCAGTACTTC.

The V call is TRBV27, the J call TRBJ1-4; D is ambiguous. The CDR3 covers 16 residues. Germline V gene lookup returns CDR1 MNHEY and CDR2 SMNVEV (reference sequence). V was clipped by 3 bases and J by 8 bases, with 19 bases between them. DNA for the CDR3: TGTGCCAGCAGTTTGGTAACGAACCGGGGAGGGGAAAAACTGTTTTTT. This sequence encodes CASSLVTNRGGEKLFF.

The J gene is TRBJ1-1, the V gene TRBV7-2; unclear D gene. The length of the CDR3 is 14 residues. Germline loops: CDR1 SGHTA, CDR2 FQGNSA. V dropped 5 bases and J dropped 3 bases, with 13 bases sitting between them. Here the CDR3 reads CASSQLGRDTEAFF. For the CDR3, the DNA is TGTGCCAGCAGCCAGCTAGGGAGGGACACTGAAGCTTTCTTT.

The gene calls are TRBV7-9 and TRBJ1-6; 8 bases fit TRBD1. The CDR3 is made up of 19 amino acids. The V gene end was trimmed by 5 bases and the J gene end by 0 bases; junction bases not matched to a gene: 12. Germline CDR1 and CDR2: SEHNR and FQNEAQ (reference sequence). CDR3 in DNA: TGTGCCAGCAGCCCAAAAAGTGGACAGGGTAGCTCCTATAATTCACCCCTCCACTTT. Translation: CASSPKSGQGSSYNSPLHF.

This clone was observed once. The chain carries TRBV27 and TRBJ1-5; 7 nucleotides match TRBD1. After removal of 6 bases from V and 2 bases from J, the junction contained 7 bases not matched to a gene. CDR3 length: 15 amino acids. CDR1 is MNHEY, CDR2 SMNVEV, per germline (reference sequence). The CDR3 loop is CASSPTGEGNQPQHF. CDR3 coding DNA: TGTGCCAGCAGCCCTACAGGGGAGGGCAATCAGCCCCAGCATTTT.

The chain uses TRBV10-1 and TRBJ2-7, with D possibly being TRBD2 (7 bases). This CDR3 region has 16 residues. V was cut by 3 bases and J by 7 bases, with 22 bases left in between. Per the germline V gene, CDR1 is WNHNN and CDR2 is SYGVQD (reference sequence). CDR3 loop: CASSDRRGPQGREQYF. CDR3 DNA sequence: TGCGCCAGCAGTGACCGGCGGGGGCCCCAAGGGAGGGAGCAGTACTTC.

Written as DNA, the CDR3 is TGTGCCAGCAGCCGGGGGGGCCGCACAGATACGCAGTATTTT. Translation gives CASSRGGRTDTQYF. This sequence joins TRBV28 and TRBJ2-3, with 8 bases that match TRBD2. Germline loops: CDR1 MDHEN, CDR2 SYDVKM. J lost 1 base, V lost 6 bases, and 3 bases had no gene match. CDR3 length equals 14 residues.

This sequence joins TRBV7-8 and TRBJ1-2; unclear D gene. V was shortened by 2 bases and J by 0 bases, with 16 bases between the two germline ends. Germline V gene sequence: CDR1 SGHVS, CDR2 FQNEAQ. This CDR3 is built from 17 residues. The CDR3 region has the DNA TGTGCCAGCAGCTTATACCTTGCCGTTACAGCTAACTATGGCTACACCTTC. Translation: CASSLYLAVTANYGYTF.

The rearrangement uses TRBV5-1 and TRBJ2-1; TRBD2 matches at 16 bases. CDR3 length: 17 amino acids. V lost 2 bases, J lost 9 bases, and 8 bases stayed unmatched. Germline CDR1 is SGHRS and CDR2 is YFSETQ. The DNA of the CDR3 is TGCGCCAGCAGCTTAACTACCGGGACTAGCGGGGGGGGTGAGCAGTTCTTC. As protein: CASSLTTGTSGGGEQFF.

This chain links TRBV28 with TRBJ1-3; weak D call: TRBD1 (6 bases). The CDR3 is made up of 14 amino acids. From germline, CDR1 is MDHEN and CDR2 SYDVKM. Trimming left V 6 bases short and J 0 bases short, with 9 bases between. This CDR3 reads CASRRTVSGNTIYF. DNA of the CDR3: TGTGCCAGCAGACGGACAGTCTCTGGAAACACCATATATTTT.

There are a few counts of this clone. An end of the junction does not agree with germline; a read error may underlie this. V is TRBV15 and J is TRBJ2-3; 9 bases map to TRBD2. Germline CDR1 is LNHNV and CDR2 is YYDKDF (reference sequence). The CDR3 runs to 18 residues. The CDR3 DNA reads TGTGCCACCAGCAGATCCCCAATGGGTGGGACTAGCAGAGATACGCAGTATTTT. Its translation: CATSRSPMGGTSRDTQYF.

The chain links TRBV6-5 to TRBJ2-3; TRBD1 agrees at 9 bases. This CDR3 region has 15 residues. V trimming: 8 bases; J trimming: 6 bases; junction bases outside the gene matches: 12. Germline lookup yields CDR1 MNHEY and CDR2 SVGAGI. The chain's CDR3 is CASADTGGALDTQYF. As DNA, the CDR3 is TGTGCCAGCGCGGATACAGGGGGCGCGTTGGATACGCAGTATTTT.

This chain joins TRBV6-1 and TRBJ1-2; D remains unclear. CDR3 size: 15 residues. V was shortened by 1 base and J by 4 bases, with 13 bases between the two germline ends. Germline CDR1 and CDR2: MNHNS and SASEGT. The CDR3 coding sequence is TGTGCCAGCAGTGAAGAGGCGGGAGACATCTATGGCTACACCTTC. It translates to CASSEEAGDIYGYTF.

The chain uses TRBV6-1 and TRBJ1-4, with a weak D call TRBD1 (6 bases). The V end was cut by 3 bases, the J end by 11 bases, with 16 bases between. The CDR3 loop spans 14 amino acids. The germline CDR1 and CDR2 sequences are MNHNS and SASEGT. The CDR3 DNA sequence: TGTGCCAGCAGTGAGAACGTACAGGGACGGAAACTGTTTTTT. This translates into CASSENVQGRKLFF.

The chain couples TRBV20-1 to TRBJ2-3, with D uncertain. The CDR3 has 11 amino acids. Looked up from germline, CDR1 is DFQATT and CDR2 is SNEGSKA (reference sequence). V gave up 4 bases and J gave up 5 bases, with 7 bases separating them. CDR3 nucleotide sequence: TGCAGTGCTACCGGTGGAGATACGCAGTATTTT. As protein: CSATGGDTQYF.

This sequence joins TRBV5-4 and TRBJ2-5; 10 bases agree with TRBD2. The germline gives CDR1 SGHNT, CDR2 YYREEE (reference sequence). The CDR3 runs to 14 residues. Losses at the gene ends were 5 bases for V and 2 bases for J; bases not matched to a gene: 3. For the CDR3, the DNA is TGTGCCAGCAGTAGCGGGGGGAATCAAGAGACCCAGTACTTC. Amino acid sequence: CASSSGGNQETQYF.

The rearrangement uses TRBV28 and TRBJ1-2, with D uncertain. The CDR3 consists of 15 residues. V was clipped by 5 bases and J by 3 bases, with 16 bases between them. Germline loops: CDR1 MDHEN, CDR2 SYDVKM. CDR3 sequence reads: CASSPPAAGDYGYTF. CDR3 bases: TGTGCCAGCAGTCCCCCGGCAGCCGGGGACTATGGCTACACCTTC.

The chain carries TRBV5-1 and TRBJ2-5; unclear D gene. The J call is doubtful: the DNA matches TRBJ2-7 better. CDR1 SGHRS and CDR2 YFSETQ come from the germline V gene. The CDR3 loop spans 15 amino acids. CDR3 in amino acids: CASSLSDLSSYEQYF. For the CDR3, the DNA is TGCGCCAGCAGCTTGAGCGACTTAAGCTCCTACGAGCAGTACTTC.

The chain links TRBV11-2 to TRBJ1-2; tentatively, D is TRBD1 (5 bases). The germline V gene encodes CDR1 SGHAT and CDR2 FQNNGV. With 3 bases removed from V and 6 bases from J, the gap between germline ends came to 11 bases. This CDR3 region has 13 residues. The CDR3 coding sequence is TGTGCCAGCAGCTTTACGGGGGGGGATGGCTACACCTTC. Its protein is CASSFTGGDGYTF.

The sample holds a few counts of this clone. This rearrangement joins TRBV4-3 to TRBJ1-1; D may be TRBD1 (5 bases). V lost 0 bases to trimming and J lost 7 bases, with 15 bases between them. This CDR3 has 15 residues. Germline V gene lookup returns CDR1 LGHNA and CDR2 YSLEER. The CDR3: CASSQDWVVQGEAFF. The CDR3 nucleotides are TGCGCCAGCAGCCAAGATTGGGTTGTCCAGGGTGAAGCTTTCTTT.

This chain links TRBV28 with TRBJ2-7; D may be TRBD2 (6 bases). Germline V gene lookup returns CDR1 MDHEN and CDR2 SYDVKM. Trimming pared 2 bases from V and 3 bases from J, leaving 11 bases between. There are 14 residues in the CDR3. CDR3 nucleotides: TGTGCCAGCAGTTTACCGGCGGGATTCTACGAGCAGTACTTC. This sequence encodes CASSLPAGFYEQYF. Full variable domain (missing parts from reference TRBV28 and TRBJ2-7): DVKVTQSSRYLVKRTGEKVFLECVQDMDHENMFWYRQDPGLGLRLIYFSYDVKMKEKGDIPEGYSVSREKKERFSLILESASTNQTSMYLCASSLPAGFYEQYFGPGTRLTVT.

V and J are TRBV20-1 and TRBJ1-2; D perhaps matches TRBD1 (5 bases). CDR1 is DFQATT and CDR2 is SNEGSKA in the germline V gene (reference sequence). The V end was cut by 4 bases, the J end by 11 bases, with 5 bases between. The CDR3 runs to 8 residues. In DNA, the CDR3 is TGCAGTGCTACAGGGTACACCTTC. As protein: CSATGYTF.

J is TRBJ1-1 and V is TRBV7-6; D gene ambiguous. CDR1 SGHVS and CDR2 FNYEAQ come from the germline V gene. CDR3 size: 16 residues. V dropped 5 bases and J dropped 3 bases, with 19 bases sitting between them. The CDR3 reads CASSRIDRGFDTEAFF. CDR3 DNA sequence: TGTGCCAGCAGCCGGATTGATCGGGGTTTCGACACTGAAGCTTTCTTT.